This section outlines one T cell receptor beta chain sequence together with its context. The data are from a study of blood T cell repertoires in COVID-19. Study as a whole: Acute-phase and convalescent COVID-19 samples originated in the United States, Italy and Spain.

Unmatched junction bases numbered 3, after V lost 4 bases and J lost 2 bases. The CDR3 totals 15 residues. CDR1 KGHSH and CDR2 LQKENI come from the germline V gene. Authors' processing steps: From reference gene primer amplification, estimates of nucleated cell counts were derived. Here immunoSEQ multiplex PCR was the method, and the copy in TCRdb shows in-frame clones only, minus some. V and J calls and clone size follow that table, whereas D and trimming were derived from the DNA. The sample contains tens of thousands of clones, nearly 90% of which appear only once. This sequence joins TRBV18 and TRBJ2-1; TRBD2 matches at 9 bases. The origin of this receptor is a man between 50 and 59 years old with acute or convalescent COVID-19. Sequencing was done on a sample of peripheral blood. This chain's CDR3 is CASSLAGDTYNEQFF. CDR3 coding DNA: TGTGCCAGCTCACTAGCGGGAGATACCTACAATGAGCAGTTCTTC. The variable domain in full, with the rest retrieved from reference TRBV18 and TRBJ2-1, is NAGVMQNPRHLVRRRGQEARLRCSPMKGHSHVYWYRQLPEEGLKFMVYLQKENIIDESGMPKERFSAEFPKEGPSILRIQQVVRGDSAAYFCASSLAGDTYNEQFFGPGTRLTVL.